The 22 T cell receptor beta chains below were found in one sample sequenced in a study of prognosis after radiotherapy for stage I lung cancer. Amplicons of TCR beta CDR3 were generated from genomic DNA by two-round multiplex PCR. It was primers specific to each TRBV and TRBJ gene that first-round PCR used. TCRdb itself ran the multiplex PCR reads through MiXCR, one entry per CDR3 protein. The table has 13,000 to 15,000 distinct CDR3 sequences, around three fifths seen once. Sequenced material: PBMCs, taken before or after stereotactic body radiation therapy (not recorded which). Receptors were obtained from a donor over 45 with non-small cell lung cancer.

The genes are TRBV11-2 and TRBJ2-5; 9 bases align to TRBD2. CDR3 length: 16 residues. The trim removed 2 bases at V and 4 bases at J, leaving 8 bases unmatched. Germline loops: CDR1 SGHAT, CDR2 FQNNGV. In DNA, the CDR3 is TGTGCCAGCAGCTTAATTTCCGGACTAGCGAGAGAGACCCAGTACTTC. Amino acids: CASSLISGLARETQYF.

The chain uses TRBV6-1 and TRBJ2-3, with D unresolved. CDR1 is MNHNS and CDR2 is SASEGT in the germline V gene. The CDR3 is 13 residues long. The ends were cut back, 9 bases at V and 0 bases at J, with 10 bases in the middle. The DNA for the CDR3 is TGTGCCAGTATGGTCCCTAGCACAGATACGCAGTATTTT. Its protein product is CASMVPSTDTQYF.

The gene calls are TRBV10-3 and TRBJ1-6, with D perhaps TRBD1 (5 bases). Germline CDR1 ENHRY, CDR2 SYGVKD. The CDR3 is 15 residues long. The V end lost 4 bases, the J end lost 7 bases, and 14 bases lay between the germline ends. In nucleotides, the CDR3 is TGTGCCATCAGTGTTAAAGGGGATGTGAATTCACCCCTCCACTTT. Translation gives CAISVKGDVNSPLHF.

The table lists this clonotype with many counts. This sequence joins TRBV5-4 and TRBJ2-3; the match to TRBD2 covers 8 bases. This CDR3 is 14 amino acids long. V gave up 0 bases and J gave up 14 bases; unmatched junction bases: 11. CDR1 is SGHNT, CDR2 YYREEE, per germline (reference sequence). The CDR3 DNA reads as TGTGCCAGCAGCTTGGATTTTGATCGGGAGGGTGGGTATTTT. Translated: CASSLDFDREGGYF.

This clonotype is labeled as medium-sized (0.01 to 0.1%). The gene calls are TRBV11-2 and TRBJ2-1; D is perhaps TRBD1 or TRBD2 (6 bases each). This CDR3 comprises 16 residues. Germline V CDR1 and CDR2: SGHAT, FQNNGV. Trimming removed 4 bases from V and 4 bases from J, with 17 bases in between. The CDR3 is CASSSRGRGTYNEQFF. CDR3 sequence (DNA): TGTGCCAGCAGCTCTAGAGGACGGGGGACATACAATGAGCAGTTCTTC.

Only a few counts were recorded for this clonotype. A much bigger clone sits one base away, suggesting this may be a read error. This chain joins TRBV7-9 and TRBJ2-5, with a weak D call TRBD1 (6 bases). The CDR3 runs 17 residues. Germline lookup yields CDR1 SEHNR and CDR2 FQNEAQ (reference sequence). The V end was cut by 5 bases, the J end by 5 bases, with 24 bases between. The CDR3 DNA reads TGTGCCAGCAGCCCCGGATTCGTACAGGGCGCGGTGGAGACCCAGTACTTC. Translated: CASSPGFVQGAVETQYF.

The chain combines TRBV19 with TRBJ1-2, with D maybe TRBD1 (5 bases). With 1 base removed from V and 2 bases from J, the gap between germline ends came to 14 bases. CDR1 is LNHDA, CDR2 SQIVND, per germline (reference sequence). CDR3 size: 16 residues. The CDR3 spells CASSIVYGTPNYGYTF. For the CDR3, the DNA is TGTGCCAGTAGTATAGTTTATGGGACGCCCAACTATGGCTACACCTTC.

The chain employs TRBV20-1 and TRBJ2-1; maybe TRBD2 (5 bases). Deletions cut 0 bases from V and 5 bases from J, with 17 bases between. Looked up from germline, CDR1 is DFQATT and CDR2 is SNEGSKA (reference sequence). The CDR3 covers 16 residues. CDR3 nucleotides: TGCAGTGCTAGAGATCTTTTACCTAGAGGGAACAATGAGCAGTTCTTC. Its translation is CSARDLLPRGNNEQFF.

By share, this clonotype counts as medium-sized. This chain connects TRBV11-2 to TRBJ1-2, with D perhaps matching TRBD1 (6 bases). The CDR3 totals 12 residues. Germline assignment: CDR1 SGHAT and CDR2 FQNNGV. V was trimmed by 4 bases and J by 8 bases, leaving 11 bases between them. CDR3 residues: CASSSGATGYTF. In DNA form, the CDR3 reads TGTGCCAGCAGCTCAGGGGCGACGGGCTACACCTTC.

This clonotype is medium-sized (0.01 to 0.1%) in the sample. The chain has TRBV28 and TRBJ2-7; D is perhaps TRBD1 (6 bases). Germline V CDR1 and CDR2: MDHEN, SYDVKM. Trimming took off 5 bases at V and 7 bases at J, with 18 bases between the two ends. The CDR3 runs to 14 residues. The CDR3 here is CASSAPFTGSEQYF. The DNA for the CDR3 is TGTGCCAGCAGTGCCCCCTTCACAGGGTCAGAGCAGTACTTC.

The genes are TRBV6-2 or TRBV6-3 and TRBJ1-3; 8 bases fit TRBD1. The V gene end was trimmed by 6 bases and the J gene end by 6 bases; junction bases not matched to a gene: 13. The CDR3 loop spans 16 amino acids. Germline CDR1 MNHEY, CDR2 SVGEGT. The DNA of the CDR3 is TGTGCCAGCAGAGCCCCAGGGGGCGCGGCTATAAACACCATATATTTT. Encoded protein: CASRAPGGAAINTIYF.

Notes on this clonotype: Only one base separates this from a far larger clonotype, so it likely reflects a read error. This chain uses TRBV6-8 with TRBJ2-7; possible D gene TRBD1, 5 bases. This CDR3 is 14 amino acids long. Germline loops: CDR1 MNHGY, CDR2 SAAAGT. CDR3 region: CSSSYSSGQGEQYF. CDR3 nucleotides: TGTTCCAGCAGTTACTCTTCAGGGCAGGGCGAGCAGTACTTC.

This clonotype is classed as medium-sized. The CDR3 spells CASSMDGANYGYTF. The CDR3 region has the DNA TGCGCCAGCAGCATGGACGGGGCCAACTATGGCTACACCTTC. The chain employs TRBV5-1 and TRBJ1-2, with D possibly being TRBD1 (5 bases). Trimming left V 4 bases short and J 2 bases short, with 12 bases between. Germline assignment: CDR1 SGHRS and CDR2 YFSETQ. The CDR3 is made up of 14 amino acids.

Judged by abundance, this clonotype is medium-sized. The chain has TRBV20-1 and TRBJ2-1; weak D call: TRBD2 (5 bases). The CDR3 has 15 residues. V was pared by 4 bases and J by 8 bases, with 21 bases between. Per the germline V gene, CDR1 is DFQATT and CDR2 is SNEGSKA (reference sequence). The CDR3 sequence: CSAKSGESLRDEQFF. CDR3 nucleotide sequence: TGCAGTGCTAAGAGCGGAGAATCTCTACGGGATGAGCAGTTCTTC.

A word on this clonotype: The likely explanation is a read error, given a far larger clone one base away. The V and J genes are TRBV12-3 or TRBV12-4 and TRBJ2-7; D possibly uses TRBD1 or TRBD2 (6 bases each). The CDR3 runs to 15 residues. Trimming shortened V by 8 bases and J by 4 bases, and 21 bases separated the two germline ends. CDR3 in DNA: TGTGCCAGCCGGGTGCTCAGAGGGGGGCGATACGAGCAGTACTTC. This translates into CASRVLRGGRYEQYF.

This clonotype was picked up many times. This may come from a read error, since a much larger clone is one base off. V gene TRBV5-1 combines with J gene TRBJ2-3; 9 nucleotides align to TRBD1. The germline gives CDR1 SGHRS, CDR2 YFSETQ. The junction had 9 bases not matched to a gene; V was cut back by 7 bases and J by 6 bases. The CDR3 sequence is 14 residues long. The CDR3 sequence is CASGKDRGIDTQYF. The CDR3 DNA is TGCGCCAGCGGCAAGGACAGGGGAATCGATACGCAGTATTTT.

The rearrangement links TRBV3-1 to TRBJ1-2; no clear D gene. This CDR3 comprises 16 residues. Trimming took 2 bases from V and 1 from J, leaving 14 bases between them. CDR1 is LGHDT, CDR2 YNNKEL, per germline (reference sequence). CDR3 amino acids: CASSQSTVSHNYGYTF. Here the CDR3 DNA reads TGTGCCAGCAGCCAATCGACTGTGAGCCATAACTATGGCTACACCTTC.

This clonotype qualifies as medium-sized. This chain joins TRBV12-3 or TRBV12-4 and TRBJ2-7, with 7 bases matching TRBD1. CDR3 size: 13 residues. V shed 4 bases, J shed 8 bases, and the junction held 8 bases outside the gene matches. The DNA for the CDR3 is TGTGCCAGCAGTTCTCGACAGGGATGGAAGCAGTACTTC. Protein sequence: CASSSRQGWKQYF.

As concerns this clonotype: This may stem from a read error, because a much larger clone lies one nucleotide away. The chain carries TRBV9 and TRBJ2-5; 9 bases are a match to TRBD1. The CDR3 length is 14 residues. The germline gives CDR1 SGDLS, CDR2 YYNGEE. CDR3 sequence (DNA): TGTGCCAGCAGCGCGCGACAGGGGGAAGATACCCAGTACTTC. Residues: CASSARQGEDTQYF.

This clonotype is termed medium-sized. This sequence joins TRBV20-1 and TRBJ2-7, with 7 positions matching TRBD2. Trimming removed 6 bases from V and 6 bases from J; junction bases left unmatched: 8. CDR3 length: 12 amino acids. Germline CDR1 is DFQATT and CDR2 is SNEGSKA (reference sequence). CDR3 region: CSASGLDREQYF. CDR3 sequence (DNA): TGCAGTGCCTCCGGACTAGATCGCGAGCAGTACTTC.

On this clonotype: Sequence at one end of the junction differs from germline and may be a read error. The chain recombines TRBV20-1 with TRBJ2-2, with 12 bases matching TRBD2. The CDR3 is made up of 17 amino acids. Germline CDR1 reads DFQATT; CDR2 reads SNEGSKA (reference sequence). The CDR3 spells CSARDWASGRAGGELFF. CDR3 bases: TGCAGTGCCAGAGACTGGGCTAGCGGGAGGGCCGGCGGGGAGCTGTTTTTT.

This clonotype is deemed medium-sized. The chain joins TRBV11-2 to TRBJ2-7; the D gene is possibly TRBD2 (6 bases). The CDR3 has 15 residues. Trimming removed 5 bases from V and 3 bases from J, with 17 bases in between. Germline loops: CDR1 SGHAT, CDR2 FQNNGV. CDR3 in amino acids: CASSPPEAGLYEQYF. DNA of the CDR3: TGTGCCAGCAGCCCGCCTGAGGCGGGACTCTACGAGCAGTACTTC.